The 25 T cell receptor beta chains below were found in one sample sequenced in a study of T-cell reconstitution after alpha-beta-depleted transplantation in children. For TCRbeta, the library was prepared with unique molecular identifiers. TCRdb redid the calling of the PCR reads with MiXCR, one entry per CDR3 protein. The table includes a few hundred thousand distinct CDR3 sequences, roughly a tenth detected once. The sample was PBMCs from the stem cell graft donor, taken from the stem cell graft. Receptor source: a human donor who donated a stem cell graft to a child with acute myeloid leukemia.

This clonotype has a handful of counts. The CDR3 sequence is CSARDWSRSAYNEQFF. In nucleotides, the CDR3 is TGCAGTGCTAGAGATTGGAGCCGGAGCGCCTACAATGAGCAGTTCTTC. The gene calls are TRBV20-1 and TRBJ2-1; D not resolved. This CDR3 comprises 16 residues. CDR1 is DFQATT, CDR2 SNEGSKA, per germline (reference sequence). The V end lost 0 bases, the J end lost 2 bases, and 14 bases lay between the germline ends.

This clonotype was detected a few times. CDR3 DNA: TGTGCCACCAGCGGGGACAGGGGGTACGAGCAGTACTTC. Its protein product is CATSGDRGYEQYF. The chain recombines TRBV15 with TRBJ2-7, with 11 nucleotides matching TRBD1. Germline V gene sequence: CDR1 LNHNV, CDR2 YYDKDF (reference sequence). J was trimmed by 4 bases and V by 5 bases; bases with no gene match: 1. CDR3 length: 13 amino acids.

In its sample, this clonotype was seen a few times. The V and J genes are TRBV29-1 and TRBJ1-4, with 8 positions matching TRBD1. Germline trimming cut 6 bases from V and 7 bases from J; bases unmatched to any gene: 10. Germline V gene data show CDR1 as SQVTM and CDR2 as ANQGSEA. The CDR3 spans 14 residues. The CDR3 region is CSVFDRGDREKLFF. The DNA of the CDR3 is TGCAGCGTATTCGACAGGGGCGATCGTGAAAAACTGTTTTTT. Full variable domain (remainder filled in from reference TRBV29-1 and TRBJ1-4): SAVISQKPSRDICQRGTSLTIQCQVDSQVTMMFWYRQQPGQSLTLIATANQGSEATYESGFVIDKFPISRPNLTFSTLTVSNMSPEDSSIYLCSVFDRGDREKLFFGSGTQLSVL.

In its sample, this clonotype was seen many times. The chain combines TRBV6-5 with TRBJ2-2, with D possibly TRBD1 on 6 matching bases. V lost 8 bases and J lost 1, with 11 bases in between. This CDR3 is built from 14 residues. CDR1 is MNHEY and CDR2 is SVGAGI in the germline V gene. The CDR3 DNA sequence: TGTGCCAGCGTCTCGGACAGGAACACCGGGGAGCTGTTTTTT. This translates into CASVSDRNTGELFF.

In this sample, this clonotype turned up a few times. The chain links TRBV5-1 to TRBJ1-1, with a tentative D call TRBD1 (6 bases). V was pared by 0 bases and J by 10 bases, with 13 bases between. The CDR3 sequence is 13 residues long. Germline loops: CDR1 SGHRS, CDR2 YFSETQ. CDR3 amino acids: CASSLDSPGAAFF. The DNA for the CDR3 is TGCGCCAGCAGCTTGGATAGTCCAGGGGCAGCTTTCTTT.

This clonotype occurred a few times. V and J are TRBV20-1 and TRBJ2-3; TRBD1 aligns across 7 bases. The germline gives CDR1 DFQATT, CDR2 SNEGSKA (reference sequence). The trim removed 8 bases at V and 0 bases at J, leaving 5 bases unmatched. This CDR3 region has 13 residues. The CDR3 DNA reads as TGCAGTACAAAGACAGGGAGCACAGATACGCAGTATTTT. This translates into CSTKTGSTDTQYF.

There are many counts of this clonotype. The chain carries TRBV12-3 or TRBV12-4 and TRBJ1-4, with D tentatively TRBD1 (5 bases). This CDR3 is 15 amino acids long. V lost 5 bases and J lost 5, with 15 bases in between. CDR3 residues: CASSLGTGLNEKLFF. CDR3 DNA sequence: TGTGCCAGCAGTCTAGGGACGGGACTCAATGAAAAACTGTTTTTT.

This clonotype was counted many times. Germline is not matched at one junction end, which may reflect a read error. J is TRBJ2-3 and V is TRBV7-2; no clear D gene. The CDR3 contains 10 residues. The germline V gene encodes CDR1 SGHTA and CDR2 FQGNSA. The CDR3 reads CASSFLPTRF. The DNA of the CDR3 is TGTGCCAGCAGCTTCCTCCCGACGCGATTT.

In its sample, this clonotype was seen many times. The rearrangement uses TRBV7-2 and TRBJ2-3, with D possibly TRBD2 on 6 matching bases. Germline assignment: CDR1 SGHTA and CDR2 FQGNSA. V lost 3 bases to trimming and J lost 6 bases, with 19 bases between them. This CDR3 spans 16 amino acids. Written as DNA, the CDR3 is TGTGCCAGCAGCTTCGGTAGCGGACGAATCCAGGATACGCAGTATTTT. It translates to CASSFGSGRIQDTQYF.

This clonotype appeared many times. The chain couples TRBV10-3 to TRBJ1-2, with 8 bases identical to TRBD1. Per germline, CDR1 ENHRY and CDR2 SYGVKD. This CDR3 is 13 amino acids long. The junction had 3 bases not matched to a gene; V was cut back by 6 bases and J by 3 bases. CDR3: CAIRLQGDYGYTF. The CDR3 bases are TGTGCCATCAGACTACAGGGGGACTATGGCTACACCTTC.

This sequence joins TRBV6-5 and TRBJ1-2; no firm D call. The V end lost 2 bases, the J end lost 4 bases, and 8 bases lay between the germline ends. The CDR3 covers 13 residues. Per germline, CDR1 MNHEY and CDR2 SVGAGI. The CDR3 bases are TGTGCCAGCAGTTACGGGCTGAGCTATGGCTACACCTTC. Translation gives CASSYGLSYGYTF.

This clonotype was recorded a few times. V gene TRBV20-1 combines with J gene TRBJ1-1; perhaps TRBD1 as D (6 bases). Trimming left V 5 bases short and J 4 bases short, with 17 bases between. Germline CDR1 is DFQATT and CDR2 is SNEGSKA (reference sequence). This CDR3 has 14 amino acids. The CDR3 protein is CSARKQGGGTEAFF. CDR3 nucleotides: TGCAGTGCTCGTAAACAGGGTGGGGGCACTGAAGCTTTCTTT.

This clonotype came up a few times. CDR3 region: CSARAYEGAGDGKTQYF. The CDR3, as DNA: TGCAGTGCTAGGGCGTATGAGGGAGCGGGAGATGGAAAGACCCAGTACTTC. The chain combines TRBV20-1 with TRBJ2-5; TRBD2 agrees at 8 bases. V lost 3 bases, J lost 6 bases, and 18 bases stayed unmatched. In germline, CDR1 is DFQATT, CDR2 SNEGSKA (reference sequence). The CDR3 loop spans 17 amino acids.

This clonotype was seen at least ten times. J is TRBJ1-5 and V is TRBV7-3; the D is unclear. Trimming shortened V by 2 bases and J by 10 bases, and 15 bases separated the two germline ends. The CDR3 consists of 14 residues. The V gene's germline CDR1 is SGHTA and CDR2 FQGTGA. The CDR3 reads CASSLERFVRPQHF. The DNA for the CDR3 is TGTGCCAGCAGCTTAGAAAGGTTTGTGAGACCCCAGCATTTT.

This clonotype was recorded at least ten times. The chain is built from TRBV5-1 and TRBJ1-2; 8 nucleotides agree with TRBD1. The CDR3 runs 13 residues. Germline V gene data show CDR1 as SGHRS and CDR2 as YFSETQ. V was pared by 5 bases and J by 7 bases, with 7 bases of the junction left unmatched. In DNA form, the CDR3 reads TGCGCCAGCAGTTGGACAGGGATGGTTGGCTACACCTTC. This codes for CASSWTGMVGYTF.

This clonotype was counted a few times. The chain uses TRBV20-1 and TRBJ1-3, with D hard to call. CDR1 DFQATT and CDR2 SNEGSKA come from the germline V gene (reference sequence). CDR3 size: 13 residues. Deletions cut 3 bases from V and 4 bases from J, with 10 bases between. The CDR3 DNA is TGCAGTGCTAGGGCTCCCCCCGGAAACACCATATATTTT. Protein: CSARAPPGNTIYF.

V and J are TRBV19 and TRBJ2-1; 11 bases are a match to TRBD2. This CDR3 region has 17 residues. V lost 5 bases, J lost 0 bases, and 6 bases stayed unmatched. Per germline, CDR1 LNHDA and CDR2 SQIVND (reference sequence). Here the CDR3 reads CASSGSGLAVSYNEQFF. The CDR3 coding sequence is TGTGCCAGTAGTGGCTCGGGACTAGCGGTCTCCTACAATGAGCAGTTCTTC.

The gene calls are TRBV29-1 and TRBJ2-7; 7 bases are a match to TRBD2. Germline V gene data show CDR1 as SQVTM and CDR2 as ANQGSEA. The CDR3 is made up of 13 amino acids. V trimming: 4 bases; J trimming: 2 bases; junction bases outside the gene matches: 5. CDR3 nucleotide sequence: TGCAGCGTTGGGTCCGGGACTACCTACGAGCAGTACTTC. Translated: CSVGSGTTYEQYF.

This clonotype was counted between two and nine times. The rearrangement joins TRBV5-1 to TRBJ2-7, with 7 bases matching TRBD1. The CDR3 length is 15 residues. CDR1 SGHRS and CDR2 YFSETQ come from the germline V gene. J was trimmed by 2 bases and V by 1 base; bases with no gene match: 6. The CDR3 loop reads CASSLQGQRAYEQYF. In DNA, the CDR3 is TGCGCCAGCAGCTTGCAGGGACAGCGAGCCTACGAGCAGTACTTC.

V usage is TRBV15 and J usage is TRBJ2-7, with a tentative D call TRBD1 (6 bases). From germline, CDR1 is LNHNV and CDR2 YYDKDF (reference sequence). The CDR3 is 14 residues long. Trimming left V 0 bases short and J 6 bases short, with 12 bases between. CDR3 coding DNA: TGTGCCACCAGCAGAGAGGTTCAGGGGCCCGAGCAGTACTTC. Translated: CATSREVQGPEQYF.

This clonotype was observed at least ten times. The chain carries TRBV9 and TRBJ2-2; D gene uncertain. The CDR3 runs 14 residues. V lost 0 bases and J lost 1, with 4 bases in between. CDR1 is SGDLS and CDR2 is YYNGEE in the germline V gene. CDR3 loop: CASSVGGNTGELFF. The CDR3 nucleotides are TGTGCCAGCAGCGTAGGGGGGAACACCGGGGAGCTGTTTTTT.

The V and J genes are TRBV12-3 or TRBV12-4 and TRBJ2-3, with a possible D match to TRBD2 (6 bases). The CDR3 is made up of 17 amino acids. V gave up 7 bases and J gave up 2 bases, with 22 bases separating them. The CDR3 region is CASTTRSGTLLTDTQYF. Written as DNA, the CDR3 is TGTGCCAGCACCACCCGGAGTGGGACTTTACTCACAGATACGCAGTATTTT.

The DNA for the CDR3 is TGTGCCAGCAGCTTAGGGATACAGGGGGAGTCCTACAATGAGCAGTTCTTC. Translation gives CASSLGIQGESYNEQFF. The chain links TRBV7-9 to TRBJ2-1; TRBD1 agrees at 8 bases. Per the germline V gene, CDR1 is SEHNR and CDR2 is FQNEAQ (reference sequence). V gave up 1 base and J gave up 1 base; unmatched junction bases: 6. CDR3 size: 17 residues. The whole variable domain, remainder taken from reference TRBV7-9 and TRBJ2-1, is DTGVSQNPRHKITKRGQNVTFRCDPISEHNRLYWYRQTLGQGPEFLTYFQNEAQLEKSRLLSDRFSAERPKGSFSTLEIQRTEQGDSAMYLCASSLGIQGESYNEQFFGPGTRLTVL.

The chain combines TRBV7-9 with TRBJ1-6; no firm D call. The V end was cut by 8 bases, the J end by 10 bases, with 21 bases between. Germline values: CDR1 SEHNR, CDR2 FQNEAQ (reference sequence). CDR3 length: 15 residues. CDR3 loop: CASVDREVVGSPLHF. The CDR3 DNA is TGTGCCAGCGTCGATCGGGAGGTGGTAGGCTCACCCCTCCACTTT.

In its sample, this clonotype was seen a few times. This chain links TRBV6-1 with TRBJ2-3; 9 positions agree with TRBD2. The CDR3 is 15 residues long. Germline CDR1 reads MNHNS; CDR2 reads SASEGT. The ends lost 2 bases at V and 4 bases at J; junction bases unmatched: 4. CDR3 region: CASSEIAGAADTQYF. CDR3 bases: TGTGCCAGCAGTGAAATAGCGGGAGCGGCAGATACGCAGTATTTT.